The next 12 T cell receptor beta chains were all read from a single sample in a study of technical replicates of blood from several donors. Clones were read by immunoSEQ multiplex PCR, and TCRdb kept only the in-frame ones, dropping some. The top ten hold about 0.35% of the sample, which has approximately 70,000 clones, approximately 96% seen once. The sample comprised T cells isolated from PBMCs. The receptors originated from a human donor in good health.

The chain joins TRBV25-1 to TRBJ2-1; TRBD2 agrees at 15 bases. J was trimmed by 4 bases and V by 3 bases; bases with no gene match: 4. The CDR3 length is 17 residues. Germline V gene data show CDR1 as MGHDK and CDR2 as SYGVNS. The CDR3 nucleotides are TGTGCCAGCAGTGAGGGACTAGCGGGAGGTTTATACAATGAGCAGTTCTTC. Encoded protein: CASSEGLAGGLYNEQFF.

The CDR3 sequence is CASSLAGIHEKLFF. CDR3 DNA sequence: TGTGCCAGCAGTTTAGCAGGAATCCATGAAAAACTGTTTTTT. The chain joins TRBV27 to TRBJ1-4; no firm D call. With 2 bases removed from V and 6 bases from J, the gap between germline ends came to 10 bases. The CDR3 sequence is 14 residues long. The germline V gene encodes CDR1 MNHEY and CDR2 SMNVEV (reference sequence). The entire variable domain, with the rest obtained from reference TRBV27 and TRBJ1-4, is as follows: EAQVTQNPRYLITVTGKKLTVTCSQNMNHEYMSWYRQDPGLGLRQIYYSMNVEVTDKGDVPEGYKVSRKEKRNFPLILESPSPNQTSLYFCASSLAGIHEKLFFGSGTQLSVL.

This chain uses TRBV10-3 with TRBJ2-1; tentatively, D is TRBD1 (5 bases). Germline V CDR1 and CDR2: ENHRY, SYGVKD. V was trimmed by 3 bases and J by 5 bases, leaving 14 bases between them. The CDR3 sequence is 15 residues long. The CDR3 loop reads CAISDVQGADNEQFF. CDR3 nucleotides: TGTGCCATCAGTGATGTTCAAGGGGCCGACAATGAGCAGTTCTTC.

J is TRBJ2-5 and V is TRBV28, with 8 bases identical to TRBD1. Germline V lookup: CDR1 MDHEN, CDR2 SYDVKM. The trim removed 6 bases at V and 7 bases at J, leaving 7 bases unmatched. CDR3 size: 13 residues. CDR3: CASRKGQGGTQYF. In DNA, the CDR3 is TGTGCCAGCAGAAAAGGACAGGGCGGGACCCAGTACTTC. The full variable domain, completed using reference TRBV28 and TRBJ2-5, is DVKVTQSSRYLVKRTGEKVFLECVQDMDHENMFWYRQDPGLGLRLIYFSYDVKMKEKGDIPEGYSVSREKKERFSLILESASTNQTSMYLCASRKGQGGTQYFGPGTRLLVL.

The CDR3 is CASSLRGLAINEQFF. CDR3 DNA: TGTGCCAGCAGCTTAAGGGGACTAGCTATCAATGAGCAGTTCTTC. This chain links TRBV11-2 with TRBJ2-1; 9 nucleotides agree with TRBD2. V shed 2 bases, J shed 6 bases, and the junction held 5 bases outside the gene matches. The CDR3 totals 15 residues. Germline V gives CDR1 SGHAT, CDR2 FQNNGV.

The rearrangement joins TRBV19 to TRBJ1-1; TRBD1 is a possible D gene (6 bases). The germline V gene encodes CDR1 LNHDA and CDR2 SQIVND (reference sequence). The CDR3 consists of 17 residues. Between the trimmed V and J ends, which lost 3 bases and 5 bases, there was a span of 22 bases. The CDR3 sequence: CASSIGGRRTFGTEAFF. DNA of the CDR3: TGTGCCAGTAGTATTGGGGGCAGGCGGACTTTTGGGACTGAAGCTTTCTTT.

The chain has TRBV7-9 and TRBJ2-7, with D tentatively TRBD2 (5 bases). The V end lost 6 bases, the J end lost 5 bases, and 14 bases lay between the germline ends. The CDR3 sequence is 13 residues long. Germline lookup yields CDR1 SEHNR and CDR2 FQNEAQ (reference sequence). The CDR3 nucleotides read TGTGCCAGCAGGCCGGGATGGAAGGACGAGCAGTACTTC. Its translation: CASRPGWKDEQYF. The full variable domain, with the rest looked up from reference TRBV7-9 and TRBJ2-7, is DTGVSQNPRHKITKRGQNVTFRCDPISEHNRLYWYRQTLGQGPEFLTYFQNEAQLEKSRLLSDRFSAERPKGSFSTLEIQRTEQGDSAMYLCASRPGWKDEQYFGPGTRLTVT.

This clone was seen a single time. The chain joins TRBV9 to TRBJ1-4; D is ambiguous. The germline gives CDR1 SGDLS, CDR2 YYNGEE. The CDR3 runs to 16 residues. V was pared by 0 bases and J by 6 bases, with 15 bases between. CDR3 in amino acids: CASSVGVRDTDEKLFF. Written as DNA, the CDR3 is TGTGCCAGCAGCGTAGGGGTAAGAGACACTGATGAAAAACTGTTTTTT. The full variable domain, its missing parts supplied by reference TRBV9 and TRBJ1-4, is DSGVTQTPKHLITATGQRVTLRCSPRSGDLSVYWYQQSLDQGLQFLIQYYNGEERAKGNILERFSAQQFPDLHSELNLSSLELGDSALYFCASSVGVRDTDEKLFFGSGTQLSVL.

The V gene is TRBV28, the J gene TRBJ2-3; 11 nucleotides align to TRBD1. The CDR3 sequence is 16 residues long. V dropped 7 bases and J dropped 2; count of bases not matched to a gene: 8. Germline CDR1 and CDR2: MDHEN and SYDVKM. As DNA, the CDR3 is TGTGCCAGCAACGAGGGACAGGGGGTTTTCACAGATACGCAGTATTTT. Residues: CASNEGQGVFTDTQYF.

This rearrangement joins TRBV6-5 to TRBJ2-4; D remains ambiguous. Trimming took off 8 bases at V and 1 base at J, with 3 bases between the two ends. From germline, CDR1 is MNHEY and CDR2 SVGAGI. The CDR3 loop spans 11 amino acids. The CDR3 loop is CASLAKNIQYF. In nucleotides, the CDR3 is TGTGCCAGCCTTGCCAAAAACATTCAGTACTTC.

This rearrangement joins TRBV4-2 to TRBJ1-4; D remains ambiguous. Trimming removed 3 bases from V and 8 bases from J, with 13 bases in between. The V gene's germline CDR1 is LGHNA and CDR2 YNFKEQ. This CDR3 comprises 14 residues. The chain's CDR3 is CASSQVNVREKLFF. The CDR3 DNA follows: TGTGCCAGCAGCCAGGTGAATGTCCGGGAAAAACTGTTTTTT.

The chain uses TRBV7-9 and TRBJ1-2, with a tentative D call TRBD1 (6 bases). Per the germline V gene, CDR1 is SEHNR and CDR2 is FQNEAQ (reference sequence). The germline V and J ends were trimmed by 0 bases and 3 bases, with 11 bases remaining between them. The CDR3 is 15 residues long. CDR3 in amino acids: CASSLATGQDYGYTF. The CDR3 nucleotides read TGTGCCAGCAGCTTAGCCACAGGGCAGGACTATGGCTACACCTTC.